The entry that follows covers one T cell receptor beta chain sequence. Its antigen is unidentified. The V and J ends lost 5 bases and 1 base respectively, with 11 bases between them. CDR1 and CDR2 (germline): MDHEN, SYDVKM. The CDR3 loop spans 14 amino acids. Through a sample-barcoded 5' primer and a J-beta primer mix, a second PCR was run for about 6 to 11 cycles. TCRdb re-derived calls from the 5' RACE reads in MiXCR, one entry per CDR3 protein. This sample has hundreds of thousands of distinct CDR3 sequences, with roughly 25% found just once. This entry is derived from a study of blood T cells in healthy people across ages. General study findings and limits: The donors' CMV status was not determined, possibly confounding changes in expanded clonotypes.

This sample also belongs to another study, concerning T cells of mothers and their children.

The specimen was blood. The receptor's source is a boy between 5 and 17 years old in good health. The V call is TRBV28, the J call TRBJ1-1, with D unresolved. The CDR3 bases are TGTGCCAGCAGTAGAAAGTGGGAGAACACTGAAGCTTTCTTT. Translating it yields CASSRKWENTEAFF.